This T cell receptor beta chain is drawn from a study of PD-L1 blockade in urothelial cancer (dated by TCRdb to the late 2010s). As for the study more broadly: All patients started therapy in the mid-2010s and received atezolizumab 1,200 mg intravenously every 3 weeks. About 90% of the 29 patients were males with bladder-origin urothelial cancer, and 18 of 29 reported a prior smoking history. An ECOG performance status of 0 or 1 was recorded for the patients, and 0 to 3 prior chemotherapy regimens had been received by the patients. Blood samples were analyzed 3 weeks after the start of treatment (second dose) and 6 weeks after the start of treatment. Blood samples yielded a median of roughly 140,000 T cells and more than 80,000 unique TCRs, with median clonality roughly 0.085. The study was an exploratory multi-omic analysis of somatic, immune and clinical correlates of response to PD-L1 blockade with atezolizumab in urothelial cancer. TCR sequencing covered pretreatment tumor samples and matched, serially collected peripheral blood taken before and after atezolizumab treatment. Durable clinical benefit was defined as a progression-free survival longer than 6 months, and TCR features were additionally tested against progression-free survival and overall survival. In the same patients, pretreatment tumors underwent whole exome sequencing and RNA sequencing in addition to TCR sequencing. Some ten patients reached durable clinical benefit, while 15 to 20 patients did not. Around 29 patients had pretreatment blood TCR-seq, roughly 24 had at least one posttreatment blood collection, and roughly 24 had tumor TCR-seq. The full study reports these points: At 3 weeks after the start of treatment, tumor-associated TCR clones in peripheral blood had expanded more in patients with durable benefit (n ≈ 20, p = 0.022). Improved progression-free and overall survival was found to be associated with pretreatment peripheral blood TCR clonality below the median. Small sample size (n ≈ 29) and many exploratory analyses mean the results are intended to be hypothesis-generating.

To estimate absolute template abundance from read counts, synthetic TCR analog templates were spiked into each PCR. The immunoSEQ assay used bias-controlled V and J gene primers to amplify TCRbeta CDR3 regions from genomic DNA. Sequencing of rearranged TCRbeta segments was performed at approximately 20X coverage. Per the original workflow: Clustering was used to correct sequencing errors, and CDR3s were annotated against IMGT to assign V, D and J genes. Out-of-frame and stop-codon sequences were excluded, and only productive TCRbeta rearrangements were used in downstream analyses. To compute clonality, Shannon entropy was normalized by the log of the number of unique productive sequences and then subtracted from one. Clones differing between time points or between blood and tumor were identified by Fisher's exact test with Benjamini-Hochberg correction at adjusted p below 0.01. TCRdb carries this immuneACCESS record with in-frame sequences only. Its versions omit some clonotypes, under half of them owing to an unresolved V gene in the studies checked, with the rest unexplained. D and trimming come from the DNA, and the V and J calls and clone size come from that table. This sample comprises around 50,000 clones, over 75% of them detected only once. The biggest ten clones account for roughly 1.8% of the sample.

The label giving this sample's time point can be read as: peripheral blood 6 weeks after treatment start. A total of around 30 patients with locally advanced or metastatic urothelial carcinoma, treated at Memorial Sloan Kettering on a trial protocol, made up the cohort. Peripheral blood mononuclear cells were collected from each patient pretreatment and during treatment, giving between 1 and 8 total time points per patient. The Qiagen DNeasy Blood extraction kit was used to purify genomic DNA from total PBMCs and from tumor samples. PBMCs were collected pretreatment and during treatment and were isolated and stored as previously described. Trimming removed 7 bases from V and 4 bases from J; the gene matches leave 9 bases unexplained. The CDR3 runs 14 residues from the cysteine to the phenylalanine. The read is trimmed to its CDR3 DNA, 42 bases read in frame from base 1. CDR1 and CDR2, looked up from the germline V gene, are MNHEY and SVGAGI.

A word on this clone: Its antigen specificity is not known. Base qualities are not provided; no much larger clone lies one nucleotide away.

The sequence came from a man between 45 and 60 years old with urothelial cancer. The V gene is TRBV6-5 and the J gene is TRBJ1-1, with 7 bases in between that match TRBD1. Material: PBMCs, obtained around atezolizumab (anti-PD-L1) treatment. The encoded CDR3 is CASTPVYRGTEAFF. The sequenced DNA: TGTGCCAGCACTCCCGTCTACAGGGGCACTGAAGCTTTCTTT.